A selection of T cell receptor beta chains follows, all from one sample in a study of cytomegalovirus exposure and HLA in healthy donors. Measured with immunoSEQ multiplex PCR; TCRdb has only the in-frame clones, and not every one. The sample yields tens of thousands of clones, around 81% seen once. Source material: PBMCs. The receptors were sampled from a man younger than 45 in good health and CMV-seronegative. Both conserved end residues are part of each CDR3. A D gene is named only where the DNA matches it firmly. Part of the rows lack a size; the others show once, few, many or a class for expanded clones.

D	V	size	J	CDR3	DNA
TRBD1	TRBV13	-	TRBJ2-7	CASSLGGTGVIEQYF	TGTGCCAGCAGCCTAGGAGGGACAGGGGTTATCGAGCAGTACTTC
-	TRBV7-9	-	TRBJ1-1	CASSLPRGTEAFF	TGTGCCAGCAGCTTACCCAGGGGAACTGAAGCTTTCTTT
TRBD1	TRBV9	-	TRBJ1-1	CASTMTGANTEAFF	TGTGCCAGCACCATGACAGGGGCTAACACTGAAGCTTTCTTT
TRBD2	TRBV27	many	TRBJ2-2	CASSSGGAIGGELFF	TGTGCCAGCAGTAGCGGGGGGGCCATTGGCGGGGAGCTGTTTTTT
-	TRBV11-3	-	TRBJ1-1	CASSLRSGVTEAFF	TGTGCCAGCAGCTTACGTTCGGGAGTCACTGAAGCTTTCTTT
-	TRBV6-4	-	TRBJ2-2	CASSDSTGSGELFF	TGTGCCAGCAGTGACTCGACAGGTTCCGGGGAGCTGTTTTTT
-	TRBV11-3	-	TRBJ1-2	CASSATGNYGYTF	TGTGCCAGCAGCGCAACAGGGAACTATGGCTACACCTTC
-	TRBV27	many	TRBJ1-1	CASSLVRRRNTEAFF	TGTGCCAGCAGTTTAGTGCGACGGAGGAACACTGAAGCTTTCTTT
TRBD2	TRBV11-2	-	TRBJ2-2	CASSLMTSGIGELFF	TGTGCCAGCAGCCTGATGACTAGCGGGATCGGGGAGCTGTTTTTT
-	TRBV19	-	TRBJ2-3	CASSDSGRGTDTQYF	TGTGCCAGTAGCGACTCGGGCAGGGGCACAGATACGCAGTATTTT
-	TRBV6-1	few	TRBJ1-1	CASSALTGGTEAFF	TGTGCCAGCAGTGCCTTGACAGGTGGGACTGAAGCTTTCTTT
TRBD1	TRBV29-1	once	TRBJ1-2	CSVVDRNYGYTF	TGCAGCGTTGTGGACAGGAATTATGGCTACACCTTC
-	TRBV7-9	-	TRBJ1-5	CASSSVDSSNQPQHF	TGTGCCAGCAGCTCGGTTGACAGCAGCAATCAGCCCCAGCATTTT
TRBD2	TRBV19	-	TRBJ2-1	CASSPRLSGRGNEQFF	TGTGCCAGTAGTCCCCGATTGAGCGGGAGGGGAAATGAGCAGTTCTTC
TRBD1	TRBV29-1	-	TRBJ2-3	CSADRAAGPDTQYF	TGCAGCGCAGACAGGGCGGCGGGCCCAGATACGCAGTATTTT
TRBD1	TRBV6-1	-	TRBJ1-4	CASSSPTGTNEKLFF	TGTGCCAGCAGTTCGCCGACAGGGACTAATGAAAAACTGTTTTTT
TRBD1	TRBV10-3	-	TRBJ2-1	CATDPGGRNEQFF	TGTGCCACCGACCCAGGGGGCCGTAATGAGCAGTTCTTC
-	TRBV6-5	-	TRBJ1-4	CASSYLPTATNEKLFF	TGTGCCAGCAGTTACCTCCCGACAGCAACTAATGAAAAACTGTTTTTT
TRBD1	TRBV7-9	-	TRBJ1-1	CASSLAGGEAEAFF	TGTGCCAGCAGCTTAGCAGGGGGCGAGGCTGAAGCTTTCTTT
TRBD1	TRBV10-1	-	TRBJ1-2	CARPKTGGRPRGYTF	TGCGCCCGACCAAAGACAGGGGGCAGGCCGCGTGGCTACACCTTC
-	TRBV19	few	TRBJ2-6	CASSIVGAGANVLTF	TGTGCCAGTAGTATAGTCGGGGCTGGGGCCAACGTCCTGACTTTC
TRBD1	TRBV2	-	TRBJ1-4	CASSEAFIGQGGKLFF	TGTGCCAGCAGTGAAGCCTTTATTGGACAGGGAGGAAAACTGTTTTTT
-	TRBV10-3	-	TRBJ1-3	CAIQRTDRNTIYF	TGTGCCATCCAACGGACAGACAGAAACACCATATATTTT
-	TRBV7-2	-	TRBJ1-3	CASSAQGFGNTIYF	TGTGCCAGCAGCGCACAGGGTTTTGGAAACACCATATATTTT
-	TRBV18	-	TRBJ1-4	CASSPPGGLGEKLFF	TGTGCCAGCTCACCACCCGGAGGGCTTGGAGAAAAACTGTTTTTT
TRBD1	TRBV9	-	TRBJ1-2	CASSAKTGANYGYTF	TGTGCCAGCAGCGCCAAGACAGGGGCGAACTATGGCTACACCTTC